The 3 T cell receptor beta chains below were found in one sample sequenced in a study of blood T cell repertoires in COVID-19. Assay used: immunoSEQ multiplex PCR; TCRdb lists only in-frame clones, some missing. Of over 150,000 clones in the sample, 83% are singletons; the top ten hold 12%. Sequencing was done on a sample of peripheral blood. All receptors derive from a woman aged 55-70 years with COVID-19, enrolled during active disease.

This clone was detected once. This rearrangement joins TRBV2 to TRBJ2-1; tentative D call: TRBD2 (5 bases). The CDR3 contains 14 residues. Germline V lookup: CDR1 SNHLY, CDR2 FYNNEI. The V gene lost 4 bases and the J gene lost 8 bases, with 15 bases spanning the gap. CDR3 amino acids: CASSGLALWDEQFF. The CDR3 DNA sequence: TGTGCCAGCAGTGGGCTAGCACTGTGGGATGAGCAGTTCTTC.

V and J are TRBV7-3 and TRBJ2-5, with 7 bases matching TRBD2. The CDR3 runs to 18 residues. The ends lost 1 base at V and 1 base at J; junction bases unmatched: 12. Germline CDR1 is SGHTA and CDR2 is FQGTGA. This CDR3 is CASSLKGRASGPQETQYF. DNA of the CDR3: TGTGCCAGCAGCTTAAAAGGTCGGGCTAGCGGCCCCCAAGAGACCCAGTACTTC. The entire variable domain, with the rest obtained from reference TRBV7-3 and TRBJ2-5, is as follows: GAGVSQTPSNKVTEKGKYVELRCDPISGHTALYWYRQSLGQGPEFLIYFQGTGAADDSGLPNDRFFAVRPEGSVSTLKIQRTERGDSAVYLCASSLKGRASGPQETQYFGPGTRLLVL.

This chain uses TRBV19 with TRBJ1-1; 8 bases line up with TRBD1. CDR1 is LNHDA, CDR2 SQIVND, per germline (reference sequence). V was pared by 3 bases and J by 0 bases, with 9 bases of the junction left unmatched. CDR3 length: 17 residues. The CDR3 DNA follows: TGTGCCAGTAGTATCGATTCCAGGACAGGGCTGAACACTGAAGCTTTCTTT. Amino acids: CASSIDSRTGLNTEAFF.